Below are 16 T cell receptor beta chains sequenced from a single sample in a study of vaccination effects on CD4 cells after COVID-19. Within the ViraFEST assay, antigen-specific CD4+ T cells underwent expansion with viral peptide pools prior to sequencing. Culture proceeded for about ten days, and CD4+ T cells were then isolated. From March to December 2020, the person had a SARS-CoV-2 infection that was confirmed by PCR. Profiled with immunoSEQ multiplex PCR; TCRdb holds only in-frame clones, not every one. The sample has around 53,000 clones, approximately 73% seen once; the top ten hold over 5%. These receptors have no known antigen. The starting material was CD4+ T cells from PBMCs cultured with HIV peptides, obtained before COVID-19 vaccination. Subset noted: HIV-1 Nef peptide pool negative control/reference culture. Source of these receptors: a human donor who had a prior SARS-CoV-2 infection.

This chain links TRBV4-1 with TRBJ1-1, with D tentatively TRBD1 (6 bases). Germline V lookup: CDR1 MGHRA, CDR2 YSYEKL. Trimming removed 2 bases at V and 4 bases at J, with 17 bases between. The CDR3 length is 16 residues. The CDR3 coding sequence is TGCGCCAGCAGCCAATCTTCCCTAAGGGGGGGCACTGAAGCTTTCTTT. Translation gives CASSQSSLRGGTEAFF.

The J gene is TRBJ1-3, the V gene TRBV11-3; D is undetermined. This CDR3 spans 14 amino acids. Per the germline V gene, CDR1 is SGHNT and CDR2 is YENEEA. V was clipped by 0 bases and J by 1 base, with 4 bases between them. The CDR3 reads CASSLEGSGNTIYF. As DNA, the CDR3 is TGTGCCAGCAGCTTAGAGGGATCTGGAAACACCATATATTTT.

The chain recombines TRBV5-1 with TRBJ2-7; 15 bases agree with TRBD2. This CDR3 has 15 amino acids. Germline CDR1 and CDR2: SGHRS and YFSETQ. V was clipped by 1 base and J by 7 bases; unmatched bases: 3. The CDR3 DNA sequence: TGCGCCAGCAGCTTGCGGGGACTAGCGGGAGGAGAGCAGTACTTC. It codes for CASSLRGLAGGEQYF. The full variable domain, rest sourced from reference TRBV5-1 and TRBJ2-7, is KAGVTQTPRYLIKTRGQQVTLSCSPISGHRSVSWYQQTPGQGLQFLFEYFSETQRNKGNFPGRFSGRQFSNSRSEMNVSTLELGDSALYLCASSLRGLAGGEQYFGPGTRLTVT.

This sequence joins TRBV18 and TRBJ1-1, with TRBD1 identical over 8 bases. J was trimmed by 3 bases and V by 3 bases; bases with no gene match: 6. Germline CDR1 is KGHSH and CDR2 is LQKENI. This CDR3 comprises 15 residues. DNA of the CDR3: TGTGCCAGCTCACCGCGGACAGGGAAGGACACTGAAGCTTTCTTT. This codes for CASSPRTGKDTEAFF.

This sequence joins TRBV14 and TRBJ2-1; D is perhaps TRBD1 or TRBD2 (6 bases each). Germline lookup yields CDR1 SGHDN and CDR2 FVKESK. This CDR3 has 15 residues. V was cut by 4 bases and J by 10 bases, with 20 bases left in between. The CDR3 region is CASSPRGAGVTEQFF. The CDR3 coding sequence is TGTGCCAGCAGCCCTAGGGGGGCAGGGGTAACGGAGCAGTTCTTC.

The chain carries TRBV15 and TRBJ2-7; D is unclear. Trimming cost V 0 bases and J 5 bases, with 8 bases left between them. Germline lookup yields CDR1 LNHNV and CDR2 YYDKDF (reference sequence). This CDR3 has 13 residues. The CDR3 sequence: CATSRDLSHEQYF. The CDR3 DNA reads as TGTGCCACCAGCAGAGACCTTTCCCACGAGCAGTACTTC.

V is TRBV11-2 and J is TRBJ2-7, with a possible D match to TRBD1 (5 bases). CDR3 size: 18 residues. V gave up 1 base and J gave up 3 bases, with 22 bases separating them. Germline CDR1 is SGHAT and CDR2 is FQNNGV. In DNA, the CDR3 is TGTGCCAGCAGCTTAGCTCAGGGAAGCTTCAGTTATCTCTACGAGCAGTACTTC. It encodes CASSLAQGSFSYLYEQYF.

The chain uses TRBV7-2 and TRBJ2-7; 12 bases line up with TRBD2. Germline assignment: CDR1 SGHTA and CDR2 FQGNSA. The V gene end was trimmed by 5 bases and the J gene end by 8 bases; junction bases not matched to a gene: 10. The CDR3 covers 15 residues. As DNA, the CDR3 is TGTGCCAGCAGCCTACCAGTTGGACTAGCGGGAAAGCAGTACTTC. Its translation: CASSLPVGLAGKQYF.

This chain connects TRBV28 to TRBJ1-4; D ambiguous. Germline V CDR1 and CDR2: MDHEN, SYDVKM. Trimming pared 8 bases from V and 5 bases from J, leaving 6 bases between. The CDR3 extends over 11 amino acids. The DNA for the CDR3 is TGTGCCAGCTCCGGGAATGAAAAACTGTTTTTT. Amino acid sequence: CASSGNEKLFF. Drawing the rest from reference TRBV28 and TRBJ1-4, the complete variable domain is DVKVTQSSRYLVKRTGEKVFLECVQDMDHENMFWYRQDPGLGLRLIYFSYDVKMKEKGDIPEGYSVSREKKERFSLILESASTNQTSMYLCASSGNEKLFFGSGTQLSVL.

This CDR3 is CASKGTEAIYNEQFF. In DNA, the CDR3 is TGTGCCAGCAAGGGGACAGAGGCCATATACAATGAGCAGTTCTTC. The V call is TRBV27, the J call TRBJ2-1; TRBD1 agrees at 7 bases. The CDR3 covers 15 residues. Unmatched junction bases numbered 10, after V lost 7 bases and J lost 4 bases. Germline CDR1 MNHEY, CDR2 SMNVEV (reference sequence).

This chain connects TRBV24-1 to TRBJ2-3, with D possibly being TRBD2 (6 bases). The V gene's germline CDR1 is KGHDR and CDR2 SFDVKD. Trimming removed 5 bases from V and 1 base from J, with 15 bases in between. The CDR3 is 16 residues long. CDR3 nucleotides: TGTGCCACCAGTGCGACCGGGACTGGGGGCACAGATACGCAGTATTTT. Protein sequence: CATSATGTGGTDTQYF.

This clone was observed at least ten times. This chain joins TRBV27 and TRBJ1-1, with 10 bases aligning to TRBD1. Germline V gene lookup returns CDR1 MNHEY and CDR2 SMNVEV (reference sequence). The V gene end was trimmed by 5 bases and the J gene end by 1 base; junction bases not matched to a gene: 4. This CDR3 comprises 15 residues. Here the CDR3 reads CASSPRQGANTEAFF. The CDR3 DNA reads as TGTGCCAGCAGTCCCCGACAGGGGGCGAACACTGAAGCTTTCTTT.

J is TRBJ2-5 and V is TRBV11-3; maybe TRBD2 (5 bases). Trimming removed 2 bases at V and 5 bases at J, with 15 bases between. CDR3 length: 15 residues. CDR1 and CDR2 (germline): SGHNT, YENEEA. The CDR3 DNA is TGTGCCAGCAGCTTAAATGGCGAGCCGGGGGAGACCCAGTACTTC. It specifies CASSLNGEPGETQYF. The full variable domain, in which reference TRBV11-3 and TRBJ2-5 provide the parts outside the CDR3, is EAGVVQSPRYKIIEKKQPVAFWCNPISGHNTLYWYLQNLGQGPELLIRYENEEAVDDSQLPKDRFSAERLKGVDSTLKIQPAELGDSAVYLCASSLNGEPGETQYFGPGTRLLVL.

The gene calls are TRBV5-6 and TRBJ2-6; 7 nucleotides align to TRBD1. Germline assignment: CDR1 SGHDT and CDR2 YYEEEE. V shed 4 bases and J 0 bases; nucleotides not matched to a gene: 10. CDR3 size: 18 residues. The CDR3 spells CASSTGVFVPSGANVLTF. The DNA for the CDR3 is TGTGCCAGCAGCACAGGGGTTTTCGTCCCCTCTGGGGCCAACGTCCTGACTTTC. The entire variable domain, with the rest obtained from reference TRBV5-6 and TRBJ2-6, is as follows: DAGVTQSPTHLIKTRGQQVTLRCSPKSGHDTVSWYQQALGQGPQFIFQYYEEEERQRGNFPDRFSGHQFPNYSSELNVNALLLGDSALYLCASSTGVFVPSGANVLTFGAGSRLTVL.

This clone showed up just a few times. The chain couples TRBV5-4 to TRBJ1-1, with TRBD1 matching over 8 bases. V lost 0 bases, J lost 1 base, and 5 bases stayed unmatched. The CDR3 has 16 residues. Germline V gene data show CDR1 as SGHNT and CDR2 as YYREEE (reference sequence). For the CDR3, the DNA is TGTGCCAGCAGCTTGGGCAGGGGGCTCGGGAACACTGAAGCTTTCTTT. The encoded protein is CASSLGRGLGNTEAFF.

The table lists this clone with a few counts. The chain's CDR3 is CASRSRGRNTEAFF. The CDR3 DNA is TGTGCCAGCAGGAGCCGGGGCCGAAACACTGAAGCTTTCTTT. This sequence joins TRBV7-2 and TRBJ1-1, with TRBD1 as a possible D gene (5 bases). V shed 6 bases and J shed 2 bases, with 13 bases lying between them. The CDR3 has 14 residues. The germline gives CDR1 SGHTA, CDR2 FQGNSA.